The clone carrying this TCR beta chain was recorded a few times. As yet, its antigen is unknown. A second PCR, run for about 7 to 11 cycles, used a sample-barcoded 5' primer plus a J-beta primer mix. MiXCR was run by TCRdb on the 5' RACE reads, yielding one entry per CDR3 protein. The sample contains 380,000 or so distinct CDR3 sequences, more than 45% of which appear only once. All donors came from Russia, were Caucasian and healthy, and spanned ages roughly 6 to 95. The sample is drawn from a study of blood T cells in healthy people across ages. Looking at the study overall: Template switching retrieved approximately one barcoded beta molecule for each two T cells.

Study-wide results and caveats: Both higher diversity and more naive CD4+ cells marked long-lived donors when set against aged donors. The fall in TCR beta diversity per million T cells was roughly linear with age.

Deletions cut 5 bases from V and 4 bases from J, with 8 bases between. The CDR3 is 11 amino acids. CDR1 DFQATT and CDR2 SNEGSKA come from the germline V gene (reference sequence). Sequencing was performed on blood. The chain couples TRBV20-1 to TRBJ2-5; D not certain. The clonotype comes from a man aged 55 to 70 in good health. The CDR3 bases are TGCAGTGCTGTGCTGGGAGAGACCCAGTACTTC. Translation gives CSAVLGETQYF.